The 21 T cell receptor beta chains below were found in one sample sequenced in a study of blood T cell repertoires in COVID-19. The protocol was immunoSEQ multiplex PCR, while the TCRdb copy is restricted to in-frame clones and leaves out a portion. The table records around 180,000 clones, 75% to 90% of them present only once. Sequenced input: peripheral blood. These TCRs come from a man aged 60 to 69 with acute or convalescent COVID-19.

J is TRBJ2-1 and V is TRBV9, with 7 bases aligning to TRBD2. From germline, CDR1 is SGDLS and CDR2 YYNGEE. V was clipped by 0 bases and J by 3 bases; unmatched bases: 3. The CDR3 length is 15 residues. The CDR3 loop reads CASSVGAGFYNEQFF. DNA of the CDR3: TGTGCCAGCAGCGTAGGAGCGGGATTCTACAATGAGCAGTTCTTC.

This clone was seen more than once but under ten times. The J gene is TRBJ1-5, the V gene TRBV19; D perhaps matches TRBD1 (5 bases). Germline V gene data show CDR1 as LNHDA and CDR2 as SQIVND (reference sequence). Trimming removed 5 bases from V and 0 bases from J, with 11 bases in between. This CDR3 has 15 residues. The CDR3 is CASSGTAYSNQPQHF. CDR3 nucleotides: TGTGCCAGTAGTGGGACTGCATATAGCAATCAGCCCCAGCATTTT.

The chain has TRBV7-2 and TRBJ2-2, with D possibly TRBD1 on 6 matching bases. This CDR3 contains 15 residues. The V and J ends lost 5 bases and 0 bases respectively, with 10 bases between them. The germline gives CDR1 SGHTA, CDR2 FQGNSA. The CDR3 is CASSLRDTNTGELFF. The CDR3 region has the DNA TGTGCCAGCAGCCTCCGGGACACGAACACCGGGGAGCTGTTTTTT.

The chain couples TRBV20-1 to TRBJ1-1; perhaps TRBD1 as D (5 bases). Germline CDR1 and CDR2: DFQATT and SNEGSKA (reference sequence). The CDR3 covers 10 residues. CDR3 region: CIPGGTEAFF. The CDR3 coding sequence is TGCATCCCCGGGGGGACTGAAGCTTTCTTT.

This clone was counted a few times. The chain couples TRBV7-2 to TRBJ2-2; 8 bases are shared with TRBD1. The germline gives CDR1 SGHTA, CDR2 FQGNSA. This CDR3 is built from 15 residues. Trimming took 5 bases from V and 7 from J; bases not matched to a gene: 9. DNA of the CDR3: TGTGCCAGCAGCGGACGGACAGGGTTTGGCGGGGAGCTGTTTTTT. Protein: CASSGRTGFGGELFF.

The CDR3 DNA reads as TGTGCCAGCAGCGAGGGACAGGGGGAAAATCAGCCCCAGCATTTT. Amino acid sequence: CASSEGQGENQPQHF. This chain links TRBV28 with TRBJ1-5; 11 bases line up with TRBD1. This CDR3 comprises 15 residues. The germline V gene has CDR1 MDHEN and CDR2 SYDVKM. The trim removed 6 bases at V and 4 bases at J, leaving 5 bases unmatched.

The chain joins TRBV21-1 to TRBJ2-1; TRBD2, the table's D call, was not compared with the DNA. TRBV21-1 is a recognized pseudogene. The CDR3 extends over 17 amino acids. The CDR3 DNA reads TGTGCCAGCAGCAACACCCTACCCCCGGGAGTAAACAATGAGCAGTTCTTC. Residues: CASSNTLPPGVNNEQFF.

DNA of the CDR3: TGCGCCAGCAGTTGGACAGGGGCGAGCACAGATACGCAGTATTTT. Translated, it gives CASSWTGASTDTQYF. The chain employs TRBV5-1 and TRBJ2-3, with 9 bases matching TRBD1. The CDR3 runs to 15 residues. Trimming cost V 5 bases and J 0 bases; bases outside gene matches: 4. The germline CDR1 and CDR2 sequences are SGHRS and YFSETQ.

CDR3 loop: CASRLAGGPTGEQFF. The DNA for the CDR3 is TGTGCCAGCAGACTAGCGGGAGGGCCAACGGGTGAGCAGTTCTTC. V is TRBV11-2 and J is TRBJ2-1, with 13 bases lining up with TRBD2. J was trimmed by 9 bases and V by 6 bases; bases with no gene match: 8. In germline, CDR1 is SGHAT, CDR2 FQNNGV. The CDR3 totals 15 residues.

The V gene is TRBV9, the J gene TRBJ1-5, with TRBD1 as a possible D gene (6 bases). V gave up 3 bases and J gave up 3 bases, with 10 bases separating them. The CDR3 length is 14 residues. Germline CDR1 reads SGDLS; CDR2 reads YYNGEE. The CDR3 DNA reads TGTGCCAGCAGCGGGGGGACAATCAATCAGCCCCAGCATTTT. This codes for CASSGGTINQPQHF.

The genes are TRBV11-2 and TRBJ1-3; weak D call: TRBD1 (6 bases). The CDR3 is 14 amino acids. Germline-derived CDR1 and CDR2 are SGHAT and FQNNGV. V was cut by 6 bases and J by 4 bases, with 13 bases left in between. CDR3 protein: CASRKTGNGNTIYF. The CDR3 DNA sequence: TGTGCCAGCAGAAAAACAGGGAACGGAAACACCATATATTTT.

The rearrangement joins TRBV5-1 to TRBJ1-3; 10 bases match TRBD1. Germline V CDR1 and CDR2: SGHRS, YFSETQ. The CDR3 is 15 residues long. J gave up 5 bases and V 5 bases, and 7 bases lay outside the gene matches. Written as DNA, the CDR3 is TGCGCCAGCAGTCTCCGGGACAGGGGCCGAAACACCATATATTTT. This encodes CASSLRDRGRNTIYF.

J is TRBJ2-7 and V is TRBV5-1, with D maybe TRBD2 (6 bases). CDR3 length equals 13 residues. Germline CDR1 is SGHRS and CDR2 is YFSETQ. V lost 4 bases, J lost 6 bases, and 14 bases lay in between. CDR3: CASSTQTSAEQYF. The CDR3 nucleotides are TGCGCCAGCAGCACCCAGACTAGTGCCGAGCAGTACTTC.

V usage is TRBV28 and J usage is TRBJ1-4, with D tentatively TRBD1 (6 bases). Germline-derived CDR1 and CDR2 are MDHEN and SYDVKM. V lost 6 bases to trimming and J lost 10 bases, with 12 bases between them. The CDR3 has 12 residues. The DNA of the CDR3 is TGTGCCAGCAGCCGAGAACAGGGAAAACTGTTTTTT. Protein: CASSREQGKLFF.

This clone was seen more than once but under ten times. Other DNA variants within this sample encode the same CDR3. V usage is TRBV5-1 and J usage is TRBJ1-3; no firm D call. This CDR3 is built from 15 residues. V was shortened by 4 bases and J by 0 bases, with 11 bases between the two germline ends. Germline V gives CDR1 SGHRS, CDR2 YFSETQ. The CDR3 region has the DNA TGCGCCAGCAGCCTGGCGGGGAGCTCTGGAAACACCATATATTTT. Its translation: CASSLAGSSGNTIYF.

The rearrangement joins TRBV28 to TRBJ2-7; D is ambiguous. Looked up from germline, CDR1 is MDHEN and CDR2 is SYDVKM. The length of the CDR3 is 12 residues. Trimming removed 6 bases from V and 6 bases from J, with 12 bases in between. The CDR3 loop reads CASSPPSVEQYF. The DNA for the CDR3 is TGTGCCAGCAGCCCCCCGTCGGTCGAGCAGTACTTC.

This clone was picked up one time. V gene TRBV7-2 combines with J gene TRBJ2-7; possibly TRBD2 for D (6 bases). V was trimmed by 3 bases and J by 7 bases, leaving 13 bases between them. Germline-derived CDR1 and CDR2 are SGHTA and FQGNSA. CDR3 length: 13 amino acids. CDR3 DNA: TGTGCCAGCAGCTTGGGGCCGGGGAGGGAGCAGTACTTC. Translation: CASSLGPGREQYF.

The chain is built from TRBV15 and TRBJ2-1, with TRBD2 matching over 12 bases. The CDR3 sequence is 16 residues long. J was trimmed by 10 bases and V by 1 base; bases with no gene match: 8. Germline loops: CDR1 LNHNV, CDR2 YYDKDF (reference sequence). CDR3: CATSRVGGLAGGEQFF. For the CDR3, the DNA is TGTGCCACCAGCAGAGTAGGGGGCCTAGCGGGAGGGGAGCAGTTCTTC.

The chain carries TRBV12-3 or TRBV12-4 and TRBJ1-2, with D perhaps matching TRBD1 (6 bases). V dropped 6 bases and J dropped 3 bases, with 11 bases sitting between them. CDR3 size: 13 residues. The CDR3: CASRPSGDYGYTF. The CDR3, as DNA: TGTGCCAGCAGACCCTCAGGGGACTATGGCTACACCTTC.

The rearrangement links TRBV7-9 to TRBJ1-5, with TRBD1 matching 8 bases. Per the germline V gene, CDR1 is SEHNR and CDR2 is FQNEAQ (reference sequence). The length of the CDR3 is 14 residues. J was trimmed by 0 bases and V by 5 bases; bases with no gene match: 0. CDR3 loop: CASSGQGSNQPQHF. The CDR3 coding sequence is TGTGCCAGCAGCGGACAGGGTAGCAATCAGCCCCAGCATTTT. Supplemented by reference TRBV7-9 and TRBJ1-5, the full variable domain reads DTGVSQNPRHKITKRGQNVTFRCDPISEHNRLYWYRQTLGQGPEFLTYFQNEAQLEKSRLLSDRFSAERPKGSFSTLEIQRTEQGDSAMYLCASSGQGSNQPQHFGDGTRLSIL.

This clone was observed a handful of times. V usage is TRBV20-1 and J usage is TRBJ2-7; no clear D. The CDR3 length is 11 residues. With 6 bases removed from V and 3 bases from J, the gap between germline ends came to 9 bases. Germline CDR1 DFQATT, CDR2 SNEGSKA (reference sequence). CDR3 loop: CSARLLYEQYF. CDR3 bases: TGCAGTGCGCGACTGCTCTACGAGCAGTACTTC.